Following are 10 T cell receptor beta chains from one sample sequenced in a study of cytomegalovirus exposure and HLA in healthy donors. It was with 60 Vbeta and 13 Jbeta primers that the PCR ran. Profiling relied on immunoSEQ multiplex PCR, and the TCRdb table lists in-frame clones only, not all of them. The sample lists about 170,000 clones, approximately 70% occurring once. The sequencing input was PBMCs. The receptors here all came from a woman younger than 30 in good health and CMV-seropositive.

The chain carries TRBV6-1 and TRBJ2-7; D is possibly TRBD1 (6 bases). The length of the CDR3 is 16 residues. V dropped 2 bases and J dropped 2 bases, with 16 bases sitting between them. The V gene's germline CDR1 is MNHNS and CDR2 SASEGT. CDR3 nucleotides: TGTGCCAGCAGTGAAATCCCCTTCGACAGGCCCTACGAGCAGTACTTC. It yields the protein CASSEIPFDRPYEQYF.

The V call is TRBV19, the J call TRBJ2-3; D may be TRBD1 (5 bases). The CDR3 has 17 residues. CDR1 LNHDA and CDR2 SQIVND come from the germline V gene (reference sequence). Trimming took 6 bases from V and 2 from J, leaving 21 bases between them. CDR3 protein: CASRAGSLRIDTDTQYF. Here the CDR3 DNA reads TGTGCCAGTAGGGCAGGGTCCCTACGGATCGACACAGATACGCAGTATTTT. The variable domain in full, completed from reference TRBV19 and TRBJ2-3, reads DGGITQSPKYLFRKEGQNVTLSCEQNLNHDAMYWYRQDPGQGLRLIYYSQIVNDFQKGDIAEGYSVSREKKESFPLTVTSAQKNPTAFYLCASRAGSLRIDTDTQYFGPGTRLTVL.

In its sample, this clone was seen once. The chain carries TRBV4-3 and TRBJ2-5; a possible D gene is TRBD2 (6 bases). Per the germline V gene, CDR1 is LGHNA and CDR2 is YSLEER. Between the trimmed V and J ends, which lost 1 base and 5 bases, there was a span of 14 bases. CDR3 length equals 15 residues. CDR3 coding DNA: TGCGCCAGCAGCCAAGGCGGGGCGGGAAGGGAGACCCAGTACTTC. Its protein is CASSQGGAGRETQYF.

The chain recombines TRBV7-2 with TRBJ2-5; TRBD1 matches 7 bases. Losses at the gene ends were 5 bases for V and 5 bases for J; bases not matched to a gene: 11. The CDR3 runs 15 residues. Germline lookup yields CDR1 SGHTA and CDR2 FQGNSA. CDR3 nucleotides: TGTGCCAGCAGCCGAGACAGGGTTTCACTGGAGACCCAGTACTTC. Protein product: CASSRDRVSLETQYF.

The chain links TRBV4-3 to TRBJ2-1; TRBD2 aligns across 9 bases. CDR1 and CDR2 (germline): LGHNA, YSLEER. V shed 1 base and J 8 bases; nucleotides not matched to a gene: 6. The CDR3 is 15 amino acids. The CDR3 coding sequence is TGCGCCAGCAGCCAAGTAGGACTAGCGCTTGATGAGCAGTTCTTC. Amino acids: CASSQVGLALDEQFF.

The chain uses TRBV5-4 and TRBJ1-6, with D maybe TRBD1 (6 bases). V was shortened by 4 bases and J by 5 bases, with 10 bases between the two germline ends. Germline V CDR1 and CDR2: SGHNT, YYREEE (reference sequence). This CDR3 spans 14 amino acids. The CDR3 region has the DNA TGTGCCAGCAGCCCCGGACAGAATAATTCACCCCTCCACTTT. It yields the protein CASSPGQNNSPLHF.

The genes are TRBV9 and TRBJ2-2; D gene uncertain. There are 12 residues in the CDR3. V was clipped by 0 bases and J by 7 bases, with 4 bases between them. CDR1 SGDLS and CDR2 YYNGEE come from the germline V gene. In DNA, the CDR3 is TGTGCCAGCAGCGTAGTTAACGGGGAGCTGTTTTTT. Translating it yields CASSVVNGELFF.

The chain recombines TRBV27 with TRBJ2-7; tentatively, D is TRBD2 (6 bases). Germline CDR1 and CDR2: MNHEY and SMNVEV (reference sequence). The V end was cut by 4 bases, the J end by 3 bases, with 19 bases between. The CDR3 length is 16 residues. The CDR3 nucleotides read TGTGCCAGCAGTTATTCCCCGTCCGGGGGACTCTACGAGCAGTACTTC. Translated: CASSYSPSGGLYEQYF.

The rearrangement uses TRBV9 and TRBJ2-5; 8 nucleotides align to TRBD2. The length of the CDR3 is 16 residues. The junction had 7 bases not matched to a gene; V was cut back by 0 bases and J by 3 bases. Per the germline V gene, CDR1 is SGDLS and CDR2 is YYNGEE. CDR3 residues: CASSVGVSGGEETQYF. As DNA, the CDR3 is TGTGCCAGCAGCGTAGGAGTCAGCGGGGGAGAAGAGACCCAGTACTTC.

This chain uses TRBV28 with TRBJ2-5, with 9 bases fitting TRBD2. This CDR3 has 15 amino acids. The V gene end was trimmed by 8 bases and the J gene end by 5 bases; junction bases not matched to a gene: 12. Germline loops: CDR1 MDHEN, CDR2 SYDVKM. CDR3 protein: CASLAGGPGGETQYF. The DNA of the CDR3 is TGTGCCAGCCTGGCGGGGGGGCCTGGAGGGGAGACCCAGTACTTC.